The present TCR beta chain was sequenced within a study of blood T cell repertoires in COVID-19. Study in general: Sources were T cells, B-cell-depleted T cells, or PBMCs; the material itself was cDNA or gDNA.

In the original processing: Using reference gene primer amplification, nucleated cell counts were estimated. Sequencing was performed with immunoSEQ multiplex PCR; in TCRdb, only in-frame clones are kept and a portion is missing. Clonal size and the V and J genes are those of that table, whereas D and trimming came from the DNA. The repertoire holds hundreds of thousands of clones, with 89% as singletons. This clone was counted once. Germline V CDR1 and CDR2: MNHEY, SVGAGI. The V gene end was trimmed by 6 bases and the J gene end by 2 bases; junction bases not matched to a gene: 1. The CDR3 length is 13 residues.

Sequenced sample: peripheral blood. This clonotype was obtained from a woman aged 25-40 years with COVID-19, enrolled during active disease. The chain links TRBV6-5 to TRBJ2-1; TRBD1 matches at 7 bases. CDR3 residues: CASRQGTYNEQFF. The CDR3 bases are TGTGCCAGCAGACAGGGGACCTACAATGAGCAGTTCTTC.